The clone carrying this T cell receptor beta chain was recorded a few times. A single record per CDR3 protein comes from TCRdb applying MiXCR to the 5' RACE reads. This table holds approximately 350,000 distinct CDR3 sequences, under 15% found once. This CDR3 has 13 residues. Germline-derived CDR1 and CDR2 are GTSNPN and SVGIG (reference sequence). V lost 4 bases to trimming and J lost 3 bases, with 12 bases between them. This entry belongs to a study of T-cell memory formation after mild COVID-19. Whole-study context: Clusters were largely donor specific.

Sequenced sample: PBMCs or a T cell subset sorted from them (not recorded which). V is TRBV30 and J is TRBJ1-1; D remains unclear. The TCR originated in a man aged 18-30 years who had mild COVID-19 (a few samples of this study predate the infection). Cell type and time point are not known. This CDR3 reads CAWNTAGDTEAFF. The CDR3 DNA is TGTGCCTGGAATACGGCGGGAGACACTGAAGCTTTCTTT.